What follows are 2 T cell receptor beta chains derived from one specimen sequenced in a study of T-cell memory formation after mild COVID-19. TCRdb recomputed calls from the 5' RACE reads with MiXCR, one row per CDR3 protein. This table has fewer than 650,000 distinct CDR3 sequences, about 22% appearing once. The material sequenced was PBMCs or a T cell subset sorted from them (not recorded which). These receptors were obtained from an adult woman who had mild COVID-19 (a few samples of this study predate the infection). Cell type and time point are not known.

Only a few counts were recorded for this clonotype. This chain uses TRBV25-1 with TRBJ2-1; D may correspond to TRBD1 or TRBD2 (7 bases each). CDR3 length: 13 amino acids. The germline gives CDR1 MGHDK, CDR2 SYGVNS. Trimming left V 1 base short and J 12 bases short, with 13 bases between. This CDR3 reads CASSEWEGARQFF. CDR3 in DNA: TGTGCCAGCAGTGAATGGGAGGGGGCAAGGCAGTTCTTC.

This clonotype was seen only a few times. The chain joins TRBV10-3 to TRBJ1-5; 7 bases agree with TRBD1. Germline CDR1 ENHRY, CDR2 SYGVKD. V trimming: 5 bases; J trimming: 4 bases; junction bases outside the gene matches: 5. This CDR3 comprises 14 residues. CDR3 sequence reads: CAISKTGSNQPQHF. CDR3 DNA sequence: TGTGCCATCAGTAAGACAGGGTCGAATCAGCCCCAGCATTTT.